Presented here are 20 T cell receptor beta chains from one specimen sequenced in a study of T cells in Graves' hyperthyroidism and ophthalmopathy. RNA transcripts were the template for amplifying TCR beta CDR3 regions. HTBI primers were the set used in a first-round RT-PCR of the TCR CDR3. In TCRdb, the multiplex PCR reads were re-called with MiXCR into one record per CDR3 protein. In the table there are 500,000 to 600,000 distinct CDR3 sequences, about half of which are singletons. Material for sequencing was peripheral blood or thyroid tissue (not recorded which). These receptor sequences come from an adult woman with Graves' disease, either hyperthyroidism or ophthalmopathy (not recorded which).

The J gene is TRBJ1-5, the V gene TRBV2; the match to TRBD1 covers 9 bases. Germline V gives CDR1 SNHLY, CDR2 FYNNEI. V trimming: 6 bases; J trimming: 0 bases; junction bases outside the gene matches: 9. This CDR3 is built from 17 residues. The CDR3 reads CASSLGTGTYSNQPQHF. The CDR3 region has the DNA TGTGCCAGCAGCCTCGGGACAGGGACCTATAGCAATCAGCCCCAGCATTTT.

This clonotype was detected only a few times. This chain joins TRBV15 and TRBJ2-7, with 9 bases matching TRBD2. This CDR3 spans 13 amino acids. CDR1 and CDR2 (germline): LNHNV, YYDKDF (reference sequence). V dropped 0 bases and J dropped 9; count of bases not matched to a gene: 3. The CDR3, as DNA: TGTGCCACCAGCAGAGATTGGCGGGAGGGGCAGTACTTC. Protein: CATSRDWREGQYF.

In this sample, this clonotype turned up many times. At one end the junction does not follow the germline gene, possibly because of a read error. This rearrangement joins TRBV19 to TRBJ2-6; TRBD1 might be the D (6 bases). The germline CDR1 and CDR2 sequences are LNHDA and SQIVND (reference sequence). This CDR3 spans 13 amino acids. CDR3: CASSIQGSIAEAF. The CDR3 bases are TGTGCCAGTAGTATCCAGGGGTCAATAGCTGAAGCTTTC.

The chain joins TRBV2 to TRBJ2-7; a weak D match, TRBD1 (5 bases). Per the germline V gene, CDR1 is SNHLY and CDR2 is FYNNEI. This CDR3 spans 15 amino acids. The V end lost 5 bases, the J end lost 1 base, and 15 bases lay between the germline ends. The CDR3 coding sequence is TGTGCCAGCAGTCCAGGGATTTTCCGGTCCTACGAGCAGTACTTC. Its protein product is CASSPGIFRSYEQYF.

Concerning this clonotype itself: A read error may be the cause here, since a much bigger clone is one base away. The chain carries TRBV5-1 and TRBJ2-5, with D unresolved. The CDR3 spans 15 residues. Germline CDR1 is SGHRS and CDR2 is YFSETQ. V shed 0 bases and J shed 4 bases, with 13 bases lying between them. The CDR3 region has the DNA TGCGCCAGCAGCTTGGAGTCCCTAACGGGAGAGACCCAGTACTTC. This encodes CASSLESLTGETQYF.

The V call is TRBV11-2, the J call TRBJ1-2; 9 bases match TRBD1. In germline, CDR1 is SGHAT, CDR2 FQNNGV. The J segment lost 7 bases and the V segment lost 6 bases, leaving 6 bases of the junction unmatched. This CDR3 region has 13 residues. CDR3 residues: CASRTGTGSGYTF. The CDR3, as DNA: TGTGCCAGCAGGACGGGGACAGGGAGTGGCTACACCTTC. The complete variable domain, with remaining parts taken from reference TRBV11-2 and TRBJ1-2, reads EAGVAQSPRYKIIEKRQSVAFWCNPISGHATLYWYQQILGQGPKLLIQFQNNGVVDDSQLPKDRFSAERLKGVDSTLKIQPAKLEDSAVYLCASRTGTGSGYTFGSGTRLTVV.

There are many counts of this clonotype. V and J are TRBV28 and TRBJ1-4; a weak D match, TRBD1 (5 bases). The ends were cut back, 6 bases at V and 9 bases at J, with 20 bases in the middle. The germline V gene has CDR1 MDHEN and CDR2 SYDVKM. CDR3 size: 15 residues. In DNA, the CDR3 is TGTGCCAGCAGCGCCCGGGGGTCAGGGCTCCAAAAACTGTTTTTT. Protein product: CASSARGSGLQKLFF.

This clonotype was counted ten times or more. The V and J genes are TRBV5-5 and TRBJ1-1, with D uncertain. The CDR3 covers 14 residues. Germline CDR1 is SGHKS and CDR2 is YYEKEE (reference sequence). Between the trimmed V and J ends, which lost 6 bases and 1 base, there was a span of 13 bases. CDR3 loop: CASTAVAGNTEAFF. DNA of the CDR3: TGTGCCAGCACTGCGGTGGCGGGGAACACTGAAGCTTTCTTT.

This clonotype occurred many times. This chain uses TRBV3-1 with TRBJ1-1; D is unclear. The CDR3 has 12 residues. V was shortened by 1 base and J by 3 bases, with 3 bases between the two germline ends. Per the germline V gene, CDR1 is LGHDT and CDR2 is YNNKEL (reference sequence). CDR3 protein: CASSQGYTEAFF. CDR3 nucleotide sequence: TGTGCCAGCAGCCAAGGTTACACTGAAGCTTTCTTT.

This chain links TRBV7-9 with TRBJ1-5, with 10 bases that match TRBD1. Germline V gives CDR1 SEHNR, CDR2 FQNEAQ (reference sequence). The CDR3 length is 16 residues. V lost 7 bases, J lost 0 bases, and 6 bases stayed unmatched. The CDR3, as DNA: TGTGCCAGCACTCCGGGACAGGGGACTAGCAATCAGCCCCAGCATTTT. Protein sequence: CASTPGQGTSNQPQHF.

The gene calls are TRBV19 and TRBJ1-5; 7 nucleotides line up with TRBD1. Trimming took 4 bases from V and 0 from J; bases not matched to a gene: 6. CDR3 length equals 16 residues. In germline, CDR1 is LNHDA, CDR2 SQIVND (reference sequence). The CDR3 region is CASSTGQAVSNQPQHF. CDR3 nucleotides: TGTGCCAGTAGTACCGGACAGGCAGTTAGCAATCAGCCCCAGCATTTT.

Of note for this clonotype: A much larger clone differs from this one at a single base, so this may be a read error. The gene calls are TRBV10-3 and TRBJ1-6; D unclear. CDR1 and CDR2 from the germline V gene are ENHRY and SYGVKD. The CDR3 has 15 amino acids. The CDR3 nucleotides are TGTGCCAGCAGTTACTCCGGATTCTTGAATTCACCCCCCCACTTT. It specifies CASSYSGFLNSPPHF.

In regard to this clonotype: Relative to the germline gene, one junction end is altered; a read error may explain this. This sequence joins TRBV5-6 and TRBJ1-1; no clear D gene. This CDR3 has 13 residues. In germline, CDR1 is SGHDT, CDR2 YYEEEE. CDR3 residues: CASSNPWNSEAFF. The CDR3 DNA reads as TGTGCCAGCAGCAATCCGTGGAACTCTGAAGCTTTCTTT.

In its sample, this clonotype was seen many times. The rearrangement uses TRBV12-3 or TRBV12-4 and TRBJ1-5, with D perhaps matching TRBD1 (6 bases). Between the trimmed V and J ends, which lost 7 bases and 5 bases, there was a span of 12 bases. The CDR3 contains 13 residues. DNA for the CDR3: TGTGCCAGCACCTGGGGGGGCCATCAGCCCCAGCATTTT. Translating gives CASTWGGHQPQHF.

The genes are TRBV15 and TRBJ1-5; 9 nucleotides match TRBD1. J gave up 1 base and V 5 bases, and 9 bases lay outside the gene matches. The length of the CDR3 is 17 residues. In germline, CDR1 is LNHNV, CDR2 YYDKDF (reference sequence). The DNA of the CDR3 is TGTGCCACCAGCCCTCACAGGGGGCCGCTGAGCAATCAGCCCCAGCATTTT. Its translation: CATSPHRGPLSNQPQHF.

Comments on this clonotype: A much more abundant neighbour one base away suggests this may be a read error. The V and J genes are TRBV6-6 and TRBJ1-5, with 7 bases fitting TRBD1. The junction had 8 bases not matched to a gene; V was cut back by 6 bases and J by 0 bases. CDR1 is MNHNY, CDR2 SVGAGI, per germline (reference sequence). This CDR3 comprises 16 residues. The CDR3 sequence: CASSRDSANSNQPQHF. CDR3 DNA: TGTGCCAGCAGCCGGGACAGCGCCAATAGCAATCAGCCCCAGCATTTT.

The table lists this clonotype with a few counts. The chain employs TRBV24-1 and TRBJ2-5; the D is unclear. The CDR3 sequence is 14 residues long. The germline gives CDR1 KGHDR, CDR2 SFDVKD. Trimming stripped 5 bases from V and 4 bases from J, with 13 bases between. CDR3 in amino acids: CATSVDEWAETQYF. The DNA of the CDR3 is TGTGCCACCAGTGTGGATGAATGGGCAGAGACCCAGTACTTC.

This clonotype was observed a few times. The chain carries TRBV27 and TRBJ2-7, with D perhaps TRBD1 or TRBD2 (5 bases each). This CDR3 contains 14 residues. V gave up 5 bases and J gave up 3 bases, with 14 bases separating them. CDR1 MNHEY and CDR2 SMNVEV come from the germline V gene (reference sequence). CDR3: CASSTPGPHYEQYF. CDR3 DNA: TGTGCCAGCAGTACCCCGGGGCCTCACTACGAGCAGTACTTC.

The rearrangement links TRBV29-1 to TRBJ2-7; maybe TRBD2 (6 bases). CDR1 SQVTM and CDR2 ANQGSEA come from the germline V gene. The CDR3 extends over 13 amino acids. V shed 4 bases and J shed 3 bases, with 13 bases lying between them. CDR3 DNA sequence: TGCAGCGTTGGGGCGGGACCCCACTACGAGCAGTACTTC. Amino acid sequence: CSVGAGPHYEQYF.

This chain links TRBV24-1 with TRBJ2-5; D is uncertain. Germline V CDR1 and CDR2: KGHDR, SFDVKD. V lost 5 bases, J lost 5 bases, and 5 bases lay in between. CDR3 length: 11 amino acids. This CDR3 reads CATSAGETQYF. CDR3 nucleotide sequence: TGTGCCACCAGTGCAGGCGAGACCCAGTACTTC.